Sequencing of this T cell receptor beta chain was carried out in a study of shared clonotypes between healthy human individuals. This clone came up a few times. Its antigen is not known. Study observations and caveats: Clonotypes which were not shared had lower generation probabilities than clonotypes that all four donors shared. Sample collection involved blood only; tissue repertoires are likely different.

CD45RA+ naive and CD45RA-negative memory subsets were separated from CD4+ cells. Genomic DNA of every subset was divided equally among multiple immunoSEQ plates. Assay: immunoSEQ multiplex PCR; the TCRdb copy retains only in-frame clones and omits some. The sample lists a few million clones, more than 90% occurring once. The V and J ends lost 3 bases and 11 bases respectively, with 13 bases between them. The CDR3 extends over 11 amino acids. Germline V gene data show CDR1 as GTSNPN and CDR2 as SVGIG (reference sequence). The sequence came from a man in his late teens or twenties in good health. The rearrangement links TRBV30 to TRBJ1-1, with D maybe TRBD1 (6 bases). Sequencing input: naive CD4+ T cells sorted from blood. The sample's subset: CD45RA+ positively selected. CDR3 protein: CAWSQGLDAFF. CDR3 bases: TGTGCCTGGAGCCAGGGGCTTGACGCTTTCTTT.